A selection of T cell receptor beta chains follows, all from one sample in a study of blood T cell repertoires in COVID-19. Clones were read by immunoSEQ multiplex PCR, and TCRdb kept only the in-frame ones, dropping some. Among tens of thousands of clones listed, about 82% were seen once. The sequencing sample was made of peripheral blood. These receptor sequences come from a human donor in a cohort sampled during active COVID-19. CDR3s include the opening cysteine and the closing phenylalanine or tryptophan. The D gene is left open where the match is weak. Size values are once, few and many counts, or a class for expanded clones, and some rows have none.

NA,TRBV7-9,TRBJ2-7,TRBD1,CASTRDSSYEQYF,TGTGCCAGCACCAGGGACAGCTCCTACGAGCAGTACTTC
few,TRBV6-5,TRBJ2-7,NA,CASTRSVSYEQYF,TGTGCCAGCACCAGGTCAGTCTCCTACGAGCAGTACTTC
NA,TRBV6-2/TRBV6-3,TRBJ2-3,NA,CASSPRSPLGGTQYF,TGTGCCAGCAGTCCAAGGTCACCTCTAGGGGGTACGCAGTATTTT
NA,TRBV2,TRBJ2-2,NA,CASSEGIRLTGELFF,TGTGCCAGCAGTGAGGGTATCAGGCTTACCGGGGAGCTGTTTTTT
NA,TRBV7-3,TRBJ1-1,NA,CASKEANSPEAFF,TGTGCCAGCAAAGAGGCCAATTCGCCTGAAGCTTTCTTT
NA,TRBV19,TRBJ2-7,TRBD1,CASSFGTGVNEQYF,TGTGCCAGTTCCTTCGGGACAGGGGTAAACGAGCAGTACTTC
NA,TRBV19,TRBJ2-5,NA,CASSPRTVGRTQYF,TGTGCCAGTAGTCCGCGGACAGTCGGAAGGACCCAGTACTTC
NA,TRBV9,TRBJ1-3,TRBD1,CASSVVPGGSGNTIYF,TGTGCCAGCAGCGTAGTGCCAGGGGGCTCTGGAAACACCATATATTTT
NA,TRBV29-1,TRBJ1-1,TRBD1,CSVDWTGNTEAFF,TGCAGCGTTGATTGGACAGGGAACACTGAAGCTTTCTTT
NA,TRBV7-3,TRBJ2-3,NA,CASSLQLADTQYF,TGTGCCAGCAGCTTACAGTTGGCAGATACGCAGTATTTT
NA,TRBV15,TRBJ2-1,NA,CATSRDYRVNEQFF,TGTGCCACCAGCAGAGATTACAGGGTGAATGAGCAGTTCTTC
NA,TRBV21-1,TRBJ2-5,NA,CASSTGLAVPQETQYF,TGTGCCAGCAGCACGGGACTAGCGGTACCCCAAGAGACCCAGTACTTC
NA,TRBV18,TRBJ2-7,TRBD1,CASSPILPTGLAPYEQYF,TGTGCCAGCTCACCAATACTTCCGACAGGGTTAGCGCCATACGAGCAGTACTTC
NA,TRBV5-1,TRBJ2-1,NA,CASSLRIADNEQFF,TGCGCCAGCAGCTTGAGGATAGCAGACAATGAGCAGTTCTTC
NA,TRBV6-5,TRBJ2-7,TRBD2,CASRLRAGGSYEQYF,TGTGCCAGCAGACTCCGAGCGGGAGGTTCCTACGAGCAGTACTTC
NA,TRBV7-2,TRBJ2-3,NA,CASSYTPSGTDTQYF,TGTGCCAGCAGCTACACGCCTAGCGGCACAGATACGCAGTATTTT
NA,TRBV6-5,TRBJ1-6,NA,CASTEVWLNNSPLHF,TGTGCCAGCACCGAGGTCTGGTTAAACAATTCACCCCTCCACTTT
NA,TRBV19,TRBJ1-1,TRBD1,CASNNPGGGRVGTEAFF,TGTGCCAGTAACAACCCAGGGGGCGGTCGGGTAGGCACTGAAGCTTTCTTT
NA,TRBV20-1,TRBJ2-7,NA,CSASGASYEQYF,TGCAGTGCTAGTGGGGCCTCCTACGAGCAGTACTTC
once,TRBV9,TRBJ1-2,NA,CASSVGQAYGYTF,TGTGCCAGCAGCGTAGGGCAGGCTTATGGCTACACCTTC
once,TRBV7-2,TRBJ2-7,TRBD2,CASSSSGTTYEQYF,TGTGCCAGCAGCTCTAGCGGGACAACCTACGAGCAGTACTTC
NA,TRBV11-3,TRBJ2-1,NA,CASSSTSGYNEQFF,TGTGCCAGCAGCTCCACTAGTGGGTACAATGAGCAGTTCTTC
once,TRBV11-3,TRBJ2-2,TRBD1,CASSARGTGELFF,TGTGCCAGCAGCGCCAGGGGGACCGGGGAGCTGTTTTTT
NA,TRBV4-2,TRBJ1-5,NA,CASNTNGDNYQPQHF,TGTGCCAGCAACACCAATGGGGACAACTATCAGCCCCAGCATTTT
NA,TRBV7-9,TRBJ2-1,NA,CASSLIGEHEQFF,TGTGCCAGCAGCTTAATAGGGGAACATGAGCAGTTCTTC
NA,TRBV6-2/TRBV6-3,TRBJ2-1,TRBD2,CASSYPPLLAGGNNEQFF,TGTGCCAGCAGTTACCCCCCTTTACTAGCGGGAGGTAACAATGAGCAGTTCTTC
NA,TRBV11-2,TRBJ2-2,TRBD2,CASSPGASGRSGELFF,TGTGCCAGCAGCCCAGGGGCTAGCGGGAGGTCCGGGGAGCTGTTTTTT
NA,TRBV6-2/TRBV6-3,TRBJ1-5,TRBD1,CASSYWGQGFNQPQHF,TGTGCCAGCAGTTACTGGGGACAGGGGTTCAATCAGCCCCAGCATTTT
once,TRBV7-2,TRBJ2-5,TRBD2,CASSLSSGRGQETQYF,TGTGCCAGCAGCTTATCCAGCGGGAGGGGGCAAGAGACCCAGTACTTC
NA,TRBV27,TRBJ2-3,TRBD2,CASSYSGKSTDTQYF,TGTGCCAGCAGTTACAGCGGGAAAAGCACAGATACGCAGTATTTT
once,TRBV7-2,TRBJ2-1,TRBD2,CASSFGTSGDEQFF,TGTGCCAGCAGCTTCGGGACTAGTGGCGATGAGCAGTTCTTC
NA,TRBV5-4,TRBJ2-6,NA,CASSSDGLSGANVLTF,TGTGCCAGCAGCTCTGATGGCCTCTCTGGGGCCAACGTCCTGACTTTC
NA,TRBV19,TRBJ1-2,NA,CASSQIGATNYGYTF,TGTGCCAGTAGCCAGATAGGGGCAACTAACTATGGCTACACCTTC
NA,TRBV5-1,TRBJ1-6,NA,CASSLAPGGNSPLHF,TGCGCCAGCAGCTTGGCCCCGGGGGGCAATTCACCCCTCCACTTT
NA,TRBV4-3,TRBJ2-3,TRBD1,CASSQGNRGASNTQYF,TGCGCCAGCAGCCAAGGAAACAGGGGGGCGTCAAATACGCAGTATTTT
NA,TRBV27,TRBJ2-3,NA,CASSFRGGSDTQYF,TGTGCCAGCAGTTTCAGGGGCGGGTCAGATACGCAGTATTTT